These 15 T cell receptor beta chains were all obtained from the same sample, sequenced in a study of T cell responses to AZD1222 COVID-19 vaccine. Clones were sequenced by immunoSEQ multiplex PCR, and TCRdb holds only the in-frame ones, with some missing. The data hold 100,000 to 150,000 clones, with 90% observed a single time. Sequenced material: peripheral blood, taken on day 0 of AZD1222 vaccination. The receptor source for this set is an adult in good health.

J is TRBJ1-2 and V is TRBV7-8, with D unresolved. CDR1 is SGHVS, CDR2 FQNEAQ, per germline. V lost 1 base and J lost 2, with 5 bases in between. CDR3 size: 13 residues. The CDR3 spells CASSLGQNYGYTF. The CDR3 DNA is TGTGCCAGCAGCTTAGGGCAGAACTATGGCTACACCTTC. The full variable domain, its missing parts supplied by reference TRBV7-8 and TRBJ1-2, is GAGVSQSPRYKVAKRGQDVALRCDPISGHVSLFWYQQALGQGPEFLTYFQNEAQLDKSGLPSDRFFAERPEGSVSTLKIQRTQQEDSAVYLCASSLGQNYGYTFGSGTRLTVV.

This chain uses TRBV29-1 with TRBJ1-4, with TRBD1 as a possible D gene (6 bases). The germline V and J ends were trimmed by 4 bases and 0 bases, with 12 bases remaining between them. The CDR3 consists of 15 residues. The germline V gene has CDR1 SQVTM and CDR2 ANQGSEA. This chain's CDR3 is CSVGQGLSTNEKLFF. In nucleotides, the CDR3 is TGCAGCGTTGGGCAGGGGTTGTCAACTAATGAAAAACTGTTTTTT.

In DNA, the CDR3 is TGCAGCGGTAGCGGGGGGGCCCCCGGGGAGCTGTTTTTT. This sequence encodes CSGSGGAPGELFF. The chain joins TRBV29-1 to TRBJ2-2; 11 bases align to TRBD2. CDR1 and CDR2 (germline): SQVTM, ANQGSEA. V lost 7 bases, J lost 6 bases, and 4 bases stayed unmatched. This CDR3 has 13 residues.

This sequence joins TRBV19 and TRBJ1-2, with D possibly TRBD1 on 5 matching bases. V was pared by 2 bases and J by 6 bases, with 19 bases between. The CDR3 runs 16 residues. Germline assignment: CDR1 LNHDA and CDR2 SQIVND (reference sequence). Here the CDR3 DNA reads TGTGCCAGTAGTATATCCCCCTTCCCAGGGAGGAATGGCTACACCTTC. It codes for CASSISPFPGRNGYTF.

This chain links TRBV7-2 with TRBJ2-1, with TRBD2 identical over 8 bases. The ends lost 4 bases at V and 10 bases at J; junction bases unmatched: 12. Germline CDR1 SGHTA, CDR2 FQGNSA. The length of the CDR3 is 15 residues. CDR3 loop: CASSSLPAGEGEQFF. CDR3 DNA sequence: TGTGCCAGCAGCTCACTCCCAGCGGGGGAAGGGGAGCAGTTCTTC.

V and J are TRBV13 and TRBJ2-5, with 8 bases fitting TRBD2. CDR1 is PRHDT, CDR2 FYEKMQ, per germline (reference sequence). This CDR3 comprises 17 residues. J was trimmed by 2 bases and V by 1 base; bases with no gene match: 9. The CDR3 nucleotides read TGTGCCAGCAGCTTAGTTACGAGCGGGGGCTTTCAAGAGACCCAGTACTTC. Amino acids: CASSLVTSGGFQETQYF.

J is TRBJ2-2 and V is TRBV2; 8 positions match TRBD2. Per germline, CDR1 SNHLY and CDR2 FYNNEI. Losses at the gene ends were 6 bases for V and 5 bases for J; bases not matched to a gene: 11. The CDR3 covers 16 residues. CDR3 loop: CASRSFGGDGTGELFF. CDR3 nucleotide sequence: TGTGCCAGCAGGTCCTTCGGGGGGGACGGGACCGGGGAGCTGTTTTTT.

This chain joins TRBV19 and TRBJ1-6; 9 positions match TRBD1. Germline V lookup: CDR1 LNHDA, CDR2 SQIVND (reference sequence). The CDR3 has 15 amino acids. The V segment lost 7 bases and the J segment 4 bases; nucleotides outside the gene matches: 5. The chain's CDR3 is CASNEGTGYNSPLHF. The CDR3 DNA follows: TGTGCCAGTAACGAAGGGACAGGGTATAATTCACCCCTCCACTTT.

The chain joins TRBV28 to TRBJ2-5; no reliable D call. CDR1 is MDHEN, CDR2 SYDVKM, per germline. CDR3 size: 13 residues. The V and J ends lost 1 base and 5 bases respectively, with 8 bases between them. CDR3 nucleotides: TGTGCCAGCAGTTTATCCAGGTCGGAGACCCAGTACTTC. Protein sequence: CASSLSRSETQYF.

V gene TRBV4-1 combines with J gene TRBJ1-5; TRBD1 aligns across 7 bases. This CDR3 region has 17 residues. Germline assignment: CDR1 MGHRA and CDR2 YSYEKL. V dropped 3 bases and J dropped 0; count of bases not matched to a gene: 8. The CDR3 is CASSHQVGTDSNQPQHF. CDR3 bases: TGCGCCAGCAGCCATCAAGTAGGGACAGATAGCAATCAGCCCCAGCATTTT.

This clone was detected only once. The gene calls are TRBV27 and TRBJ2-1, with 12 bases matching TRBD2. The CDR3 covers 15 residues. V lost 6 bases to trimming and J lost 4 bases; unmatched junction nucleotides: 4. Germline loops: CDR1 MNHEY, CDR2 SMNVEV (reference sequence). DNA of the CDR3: TGTGCCAGCAGCGTACTAGCGGGGGGTTACAATGAGCAGTTCTTC. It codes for CASSVLAGGYNEQFF.

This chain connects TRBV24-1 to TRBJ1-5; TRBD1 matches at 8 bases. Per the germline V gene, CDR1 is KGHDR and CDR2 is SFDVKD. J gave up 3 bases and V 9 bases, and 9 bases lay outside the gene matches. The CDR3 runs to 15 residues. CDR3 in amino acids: CATSQGRGLNQPQHF. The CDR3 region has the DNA TGTGCCACCTCCCAGGGCAGGGGGCTCAATCAGCCCCAGCATTTT.

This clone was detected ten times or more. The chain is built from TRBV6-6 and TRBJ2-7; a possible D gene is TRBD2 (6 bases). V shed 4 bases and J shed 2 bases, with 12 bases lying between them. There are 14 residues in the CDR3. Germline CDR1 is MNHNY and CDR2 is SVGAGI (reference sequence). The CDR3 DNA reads TGTGCCAGCAGTTTGACTAGTATGACCTACGAGCAGTACTTC. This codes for CASSLTSMTYEQYF.

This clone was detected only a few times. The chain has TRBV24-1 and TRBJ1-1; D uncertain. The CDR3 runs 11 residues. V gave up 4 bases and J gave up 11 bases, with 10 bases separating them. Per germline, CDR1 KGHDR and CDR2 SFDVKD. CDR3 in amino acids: CATSEGYRAFF. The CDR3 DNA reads TGTGCCACCAGTGAGGGTTATAGGGCTTTCTTT.

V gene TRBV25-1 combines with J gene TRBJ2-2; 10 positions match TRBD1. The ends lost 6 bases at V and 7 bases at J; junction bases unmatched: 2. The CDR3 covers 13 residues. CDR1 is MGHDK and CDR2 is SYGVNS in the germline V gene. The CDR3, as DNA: TGTGCCAGCAGGGACAGGGGGGTCGGGGAGCTGTTTTTT. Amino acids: CASRDRGVGELFF. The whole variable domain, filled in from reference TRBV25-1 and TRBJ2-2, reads EADIYQTPRYLVIGTGKKITLECSQTMGHDKMYWYQQDPGMELHLIHYSYGVNSTEKGDLSSESTVSRIRTEHFPLTLESARPSHTSQYLCASRDRGVGELFFGEGSRLTVL.